The entry that follows covers one T cell receptor beta chain sequence. The data derive from a study of Graves' ophthalmopathy and Graves' hyperthyroidism. Germline values: CDR1 DFQATT, CDR2 SNEGSKA (reference sequence). The CDR3 consists of 13 residues. Trimming left V 5 bases short and J 6 bases short, with 17 bases between. As the template, RNA transcripts were used to amplify TCR beta CDR3 regions. Scientists carried out first-round RT-PCR using HTBI primers and then a second-round multiplex PCR. TCRdb re-called the multiplex PCR reads with MiXCR, one entry per CDR3 protein. The sample lists over a million distinct CDR3 sequences, approximately 35% occurring once.

The chain combines TRBV20-1 with TRBJ2-7; unclear D gene. Sequenced material: peripheral blood or thyroid tissue (not recorded which). The TCR sequence derives from an adult man with Graves' hyperthyroidism. This CDR3 is CSASLLGLGEQYF. The CDR3 DNA follows: TGCAGTGCTTCCCTTTTGGGCCTGGGCGAGCAGTACTTC.